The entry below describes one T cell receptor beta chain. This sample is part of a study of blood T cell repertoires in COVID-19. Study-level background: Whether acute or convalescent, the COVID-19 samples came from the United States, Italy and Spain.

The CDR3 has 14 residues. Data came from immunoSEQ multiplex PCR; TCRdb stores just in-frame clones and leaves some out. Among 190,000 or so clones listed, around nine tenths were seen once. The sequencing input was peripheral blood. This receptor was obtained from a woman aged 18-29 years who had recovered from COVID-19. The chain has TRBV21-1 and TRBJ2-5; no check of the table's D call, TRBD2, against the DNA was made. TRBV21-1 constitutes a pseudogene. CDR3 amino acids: CASSKLKLQETQYF. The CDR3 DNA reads TGTGCCAGCAGCAAACTCAAACTACAAGAGACCCAGTACTTC.